A selection of T cell receptor beta chains follows, all from one sample in a study of beta chain features in type 1 diabetes. Clones were read by immunoSEQ multiplex PCR, and TCRdb kept only the in-frame ones, dropping some. The table lists 300,000 to 400,000 clones, around 8.5% of them singletons. The sequenced material came from central memory CD4+ T cells from blood. The receptors here all came from a man younger than 45 with type 1 diabetes. CDR3s include the opening cysteine and the closing phenylalanine or tryptophan. The order of the fields is V gene, clone size, CDR3 protein. A row's size may be missing; if present it is once, few, many or a size class.

v_gene: TRBV30
abundance: few
CDR3aa: CAWSLPRGLGYTF

v_gene: TRBV21-1
abundance: -
CDR3aa: CASSKNGSGGQETQYF

v_gene: TRBV4-1
abundance: few
CDR3aa: CASSQEVTKVPHSYEQYF

v_gene: TRBV7-7
abundance: few
CDR3aa: CASSLVGETQYF

v_gene: TRBV9
abundance: -
CDR3aa: CASSVEGWGANYGYTF

v_gene: TRBV18
abundance: few
CDR3aa: CASSPFEGQENSPLHF

v_gene: TRBV4-3
abundance: few
CDR3aa: CASSQEPGSEQYF

v_gene: TRBV11-2
abundance: few
CDR3aa: CASSPLQGGYEQYF

v_gene: TRBV28
abundance: few
CDR3aa: CASTWDRRQETQYF

v_gene: TRBV9
abundance: few
CDR3aa: CASSVVSTNTEAFF

v_gene: TRBV7-9
abundance: -
CDR3aa: CASSLDVGDTQYF

v_gene: TRBV19
abundance: -
CDR3aa: CASSDRTGGSRETQYF

v_gene: TRBV10-2
abundance: few
CDR3aa: CASSGAQGSYEQYF

v_gene: TRBV6-5
abundance: few
CDR3aa: CASSGTGGENYGYTF

v_gene: TRBV9
abundance: -
CDR3aa: CASSVVGERADEQFF

v_gene: TRBV4-3
abundance: -
CDR3aa: CASRFGQGEAFF

v_gene: TRBV1
abundance: -
CDR3aa: CTSSRLAGGEQFF